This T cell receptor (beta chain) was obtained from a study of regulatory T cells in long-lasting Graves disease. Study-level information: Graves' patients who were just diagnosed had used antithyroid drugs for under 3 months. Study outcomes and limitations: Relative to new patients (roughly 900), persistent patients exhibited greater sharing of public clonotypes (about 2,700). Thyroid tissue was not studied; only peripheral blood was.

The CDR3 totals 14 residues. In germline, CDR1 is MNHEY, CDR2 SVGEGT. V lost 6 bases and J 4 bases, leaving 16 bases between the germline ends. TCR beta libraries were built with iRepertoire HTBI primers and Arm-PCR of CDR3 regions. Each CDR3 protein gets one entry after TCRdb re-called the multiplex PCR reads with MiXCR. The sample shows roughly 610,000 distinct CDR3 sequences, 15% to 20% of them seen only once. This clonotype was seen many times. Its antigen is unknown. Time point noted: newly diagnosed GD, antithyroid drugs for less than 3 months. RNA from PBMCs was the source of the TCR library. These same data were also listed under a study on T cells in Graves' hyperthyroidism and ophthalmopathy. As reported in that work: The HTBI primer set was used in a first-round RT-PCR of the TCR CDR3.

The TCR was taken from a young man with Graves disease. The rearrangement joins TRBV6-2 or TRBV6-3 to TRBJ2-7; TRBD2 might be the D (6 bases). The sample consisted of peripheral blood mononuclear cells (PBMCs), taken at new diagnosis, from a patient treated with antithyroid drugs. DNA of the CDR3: TGTGCCAGCAGCCCCTGGTCTAGCGCGTACGAGCAGTACTTC. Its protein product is CASSPWSSAYEQYF.